The text below deals with one T cell receptor (beta chain). Its target antigen remains unknown. The sample holds no much larger clone one base away, and base qualities are not on file. CDR1 and CDR2, per the germline V gene, are MNHEY and SVGAGI. The CDR3 goes from the cysteine to the phenylalanine over 15 residues. The DNA shown is the 45-base CDR3, in frame from base 1. V gives up 8 bases and J gives up 3 bases, and the segment between their germline ends measures 20 bases. This entry is derived from a study of blood T cell repertoires in COVID-19 (dated by TCRdb to about 2020). Study-level background: Samples from collaborators originated in the United States, Italy and Spain and spanned both the acute and convalescent phases of COVID-19. The material from the prospective study consisted of cDNA or gDNA derived from T cells, B-cell-depleted T cells, or PBMCs. Subjects who had been exposed to COVID-19, were actively infected with it, or had recovered from it provided the deeply sampled blood TCRbeta repertoires that made up the dataset. The repertoires were made available in a free public database intended to serve as a resource for research on the immune response to SARS-CoV-2. Samples were obtained from the ongoing ImmuneRACE study (first 160 participants) and from approximately 1,200 subjects provided by 6 global collaborators. The sample metadata nearly always contained a de-identified subject ID, COVID-19 status, age in years and sex. Where available, HLA class I and class II types were obtained from metadata supplied by the sample provider rather than from assay-based typing.

The collaborating institutions used their own protocols to collect whole blood in K2EDTA tubes. For TCRbeta analysis, collaborators shipped samples in one of three forms: frozen whole blood, isolated PBMCs, or DNA extracted from either of those sample types. The immunoSEQ Assay, a bias-controlled multiplex PCR, was used to amplify TCRbeta CDR3 regions from genomic DNA. In the authors' own workflow: The number of nucleated cells in each sample was estimated from the amplification of reference gene primers within the assay. To quantify the absolute abundance of each unique TCRbeta CDR3 rearrangement, sequence reads were collapsed and filtered. For each sample, productive Simpson clonality was calculated by taking the square root of Simpson's diversity index across productive rearrangements. TCRdb took over this immuneACCESS table, retaining in-frame rearrangements with V and J assigned. Such tables are incomplete; in checked studies, under half of the missing clones stem from an unresolved V gene, and the remainder is unexplained. The D gene and trimming were derived from the DNA, and the V and J assignments and clone size from that table. This sample has roughly 60,000 clones in its table, and roughly 90% of those were observed once. The ten top clones hold 10% of the sample.

Broad study findings and their caveats: Clinical and demographic metadata were provided uncurated, with the amount varying by source and participant.

The V gene is TRBV6-5 and the J gene is TRBJ2-7; D gene: possibly TRBD2, on 6 matching bases. Specimen: peripheral blood. This TCR was sampled from a human donor with acute or convalescent COVID-19. The donor label of this sample is uncertain. The nucleotides are TGTGCCAGCGGCGAGGCGGGACGCACCAACTACGAGCAGTACTTC. Its amino acids are CASGEAGRTNYEQYF.